This is a list of T cell receptor beta chains from one sample in a study of T-cell memory formation after mild COVID-19. TCRdb analysed the 5' RACE reads with MiXCR anew, one entry per CDR3 protein. The data hold about 140,000 distinct CDR3 sequences, with about 14% observed a single time. The material sequenced was PBMCs or a T cell subset sorted from them (not recorded which). These receptors originate from an adult woman who had mild COVID-19 (a few samples of this study predate the infection). Cell type and time point are not known. Both conserved end residues are part of each CDR3. Each record gives: D gene, J gene, clone size, V gene, CDR3 DNA, CDR3 protein. A D gene is named only where the DNA matches it firmly. The size of a clone is reported for some rows only, either as once, few or many, or as a class for expanded clones.

d_call: TRBD1; j_call: TRBJ2-5; clone_size: few; v_call: TRBV12-3/TRBV12-4; cdr3_nt: TGTGCCAGCAGCCGACAGGGAACGTACCAAGAGACCCAGTACTTC; cdr3_aa: CASSRQGTYQETQYF
d_call: TRBD2; j_call: TRBJ2-3; clone_size: few; v_call: TRBV20-1; cdr3_nt: TGCAGTGCTCCCAGGACTAGCAGGACGCGAGGCTATAGAGATACGCAGTATTTT; cdr3_aa: CSAPRTSRTRGYRDTQYF
d_call: TRBD1; j_call: TRBJ2-1; clone_size: .; v_call: TRBV5-5; cdr3_nt: TGTGCCAGCAGGGCCCCCGGGACAGACTACAATGAGCAGTTCTTC; cdr3_aa: CASRAPGTDYNEQFF
d_call: TRBD2; j_call: TRBJ2-3; clone_size: .; v_call: TRBV6-2/TRBV6-3; cdr3_nt: TGTGCCAGCAGTCCCGAGCGGGAGGATAGGGCAGATACGCAGTATTTT; cdr3_aa: CASSPEREDRADTQYF
d_call: .; j_call: TRBJ1-1; clone_size: few; v_call: TRBV4-1; cdr3_nt: TGCGCCAGCAGCGCAGAGGGAACTGAAGCTTTCTTT; cdr3_aa: CASSAEGTEAFF
d_call: .; j_call: TRBJ2-1; clone_size: few; v_call: TRBV5-6; cdr3_nt: TGTGCCAGCAGTACGGGGGCGAATGAGCAGTTCTTC; cdr3_aa: CASSTGANEQFF
d_call: TRBD2; j_call: TRBJ2-3; clone_size: few; v_call: TRBV7-3; cdr3_nt: TGTGCCAGCAGCTTCGCGGGAGGGCCGGGAGATACGCAGTATTTT; cdr3_aa: CASSFAGGPGDTQYF
d_call: TRBD2; j_call: TRBJ2-1; clone_size: .; v_call: TRBV7-9; cdr3_nt: TGTGCCAGCAGCTTAGATAGCGGGAGGGCCTCCAATGAGCAGTTCTTC; cdr3_aa: CASSLDSGRASNEQFF
d_call: TRBD1; j_call: TRBJ2-7; clone_size: few; v_call: TRBV5-4; cdr3_nt: TGTGCCAGCAGTCATTTTGGGACAGGGTACGAGCAGTACTTC; cdr3_aa: CASSHFGTGYEQYF
d_call: .; j_call: TRBJ1-2; clone_size: few; v_call: TRBV27; cdr3_nt: TGTGCCAGCAGTCTATCCCCCTGGGTGGGCATGGGCTACACCTTC; cdr3_aa: CASSLSPWVGMGYTF
d_call: .; j_call: TRBJ1-1; clone_size: .; v_call: TRBV12-3/TRBV12-4; cdr3_nt: TGTGCCAGCAGTTACACCGCCTGGGGGACTGAAGCTTTCTTT; cdr3_aa: CASSYTAWGTEAFF
d_call: .; j_call: TRBJ2-7; clone_size: medium-sized; v_call: TRBV7-9; cdr3_nt: TGTGCCAGCAGCCCAGGGTACGAGCAGTACTTC; cdr3_aa: CASSPGYEQYF
d_call: .; j_call: TRBJ2-1; clone_size: .; v_call: TRBV11-2; cdr3_nt: TGTGCCAGCAGCCCCCCGCCGGGCGCCCACCCCAATGAGCAGTTCTTC; cdr3_aa: CASSPPPGAHPNEQFF
d_call: TRBD2; j_call: TRBJ2-1; clone_size: few; v_call: TRBV12-3/TRBV12-4; cdr3_nt: TGTGCCAGCAGCCTGGGACTAGCGGGGGGGCCAGACAATGAGCAGTTCTTC; cdr3_aa: CASSLGLAGGPDNEQFF
d_call: TRBD2; j_call: TRBJ2-7; clone_size: few; v_call: TRBV7-6; cdr3_nt: TGTGCCAGCAGCCCGGGGACTAGCGGGATCTACGAGCAGTACTTC; cdr3_aa: CASSPGTSGIYEQYF
d_call: TRBD2; j_call: TRBJ2-1; clone_size: few; v_call: TRBV4-3; cdr3_nt: TGCGCCAGCAGCCAAGATGGGCTAGCGGGAGGGCTCGGTCGGAAGCAGTTCTTC; cdr3_aa: CASSQDGLAGGLGRKQFF
d_call: .; j_call: TRBJ2-5; clone_size: few; v_call: TRBV7-9; cdr3_nt: TGTGCCAGCAGCCAGATGTGGGAGACCCAGTACTTC; cdr3_aa: CASSQMWETQYF
d_call: .; j_call: TRBJ1-5; clone_size: few; v_call: TRBV6-5; cdr3_nt: TGTGCCAGCAGTTACAGGGAAGACAATCAGCCCCAGCATTTT; cdr3_aa: CASSYREDNQPQHF
d_call: TRBD1; j_call: TRBJ1-5; clone_size: once; v_call: TRBV19; cdr3_nt: TGTGCCAGTAGTCCCAGGGACAGAGCCCCACATCAGCCCCAGCATTTT; cdr3_aa: CASSPRDRAPHQPQHF
d_call: TRBD2; j_call: TRBJ2-1; clone_size: few; v_call: TRBV7-2; cdr3_nt: TGTGCCAGCAGCTTAGAACTAGCGGGGTACTCCTACAATGAGCAGTTCTTC; cdr3_aa: CASSLELAGYSYNEQFF